This T cell receptor (beta chain) was captured by sequencing in a study of monozygotic twins with inflammatory bowel disease. With regard to this clonotype: Its target is unknown.

Germline V gene sequence: CDR1 SGHVS, CDR2 FQNEAQ. This CDR3 has 16 residues. Study-wide results and limits: Against healthy co-twins, IBD patients had lower TCRbeta diversity (measured by inverse Simpson).

The authors used about 3.5 ug of total RNA per TCR library. Generation of cDNA took place in eight separate reactions per sample. TCRdb reprocessed the 5' RACE reads and keeps a single row for each CDR3 protein, giving no DNA. Listed are about 300,000 distinct CDR3 sequences; roughly 5.3% falls within the top ten. Sequencing input: blood. This sequence was found in a human donor with ulcerative colitis or Crohn's disease, or a healthy co-twin of an affected twin (not recorded which). This rearrangement joins TRBV7-8 to TRBJ1-2; TCRdb returns TRBD1, unconfirmable since there is no DNA. The CDR3 loop is CASSWTLGVSGYGYTF.